This passage covers 3 T cell receptor beta chains from one sample sequenced in a study of a mutant IDH1 vaccine in newly diagnosed glioma. No antigen has been assigned to these receptors. Time point given: week 23, last vaccination. A 20-mer mutant IDH1 peptide at 300 ug was injected subcutaneously with topical imiquimod. Clones were read by immunoSEQ multiplex PCR, and TCRdb kept only the in-frame ones, dropping some. The table has 35,000 to 45,000 clones, around 78% seen once; the top ten hold roughly 6.3%. This specimen was PBMCs, taken from a glioma patient whose treatment included an IDH1 peptide vaccine. These receptors were taken from a woman aged 40 to 49 with glioma. Some clones in this sample may be carry-over from other donors' samples.

The genes are TRBV7-2 and TRBJ2-7; 9 bases are a match to TRBD1. Germline-derived CDR1 and CDR2 are SGHTA and FQGNSA. This CDR3 contains 15 residues. The J segment lost 3 bases and the V segment lost 5 bases, leaving 8 bases of the junction unmatched. CDR3 sequence reads: CASSTRTGDFYEQYF. CDR3 DNA: TGTGCCAGCAGCACTCGGACAGGGGATTTCTACGAGCAGTACTTC.

The chain uses TRBV5-1 and TRBJ2-2, with 8 nucleotides matching TRBD2. The germline gives CDR1 SGHRS, CDR2 YFSETQ. The V and J ends lost 4 bases and 6 bases, in that order; junction bases with no gene match: 8. The CDR3 covers 15 residues. The CDR3 bases are TGCGCCAGCAGCCTGCGGACTAGCAGGGCCGGGGAGCTGTTTTTT. Its protein product is CASSLRTSRAGELFF.

The chain combines TRBV9 with TRBJ1-1; 9 bases are shared with TRBD1. In germline, CDR1 is SGDLS, CDR2 YYNGEE. The CDR3 totals 14 residues. Unmatched junction bases numbered 6, after V lost 5 bases and J lost 4 bases. The chain's CDR3 is CASRGQGLGTEAFF. The CDR3 nucleotides are TGTGCCAGCAGGGGACAGGGTTTGGGCACTGAAGCTTTCTTT.